In its sample, the clone carrying this TCR beta chain was seen a few times. Antigen specificity is unknown. Trimming removed 2 bases at V and 3 bases at J, with 6 bases between. The germline V gene encodes CDR1 SGHTS and CDR2 YDEGEE. CDR3 length equals 13 residues. The data derive from a study of CD8+ T cells in alopecia areata. Study-level findings and limits: Lesional scalp, notably in alopecia totalis/universalis, had clonality above that of normal scalp.

Sequencing used cDNA as its template, made by extracting RNA and reverse transcribing it. Sequencing was performed with immunoSEQ multiplex PCR; in TCRdb, only in-frame clones are kept and a portion is missing. The data contain 110,000 or so clones, over 60% of them singletons. The chain uses TRBV5-8 and TRBJ1-5; D possibly corresponds to TRBD1 (5 bases). What was sequenced was CD4+ T cells sorted from blood. The clonotype comes from a human donor in good health. CDR3 residues: CASSLQANQPQHF. Here the CDR3 DNA reads TGTGCCAGCAGCTTACAGGCCAATCAGCCCCAGCATTTT.